Sequencing of this T cell receptor (beta chain) was carried out in a study of glioma-infiltrating T cells after dendritic cell vaccination. Primers: 60 V beta forward and 13 J beta reverse. TCRdb's table, derived via immunoSEQ multiplex PCR, lists solely in-frame clones and lacks some. The table has 95,000 or so clones, more than 75% seen once; the top ten hold 2.5% to 3%. Turning to this clone: Likely a read error: the CDR3 ends without its conserved phenylalanine or tryptophan.

Isocitrate dehydrogenase mutation was absent in all glioblastoma patients. Trimming stripped 0 bases from V and 1 base from J, with 6 bases between. This CDR3 comprises 13 residues. Germline CDR1 is GTSNPN and CDR2 is SVGIG (reference sequence). The source was blood, collected before dendritic cell vaccination. This sequence joins TRBV30 and TRBJ1-1; D is undetermined. This sequence was found in a human donor with glioblastoma. CDR3 in DNA: TGTGCCTGGAGTGTGCACGGGAACACTGAAGCTTTCCTT. It is translated as CAWSVHGNTEAFL.